These 28 T cell receptor beta chains were all obtained from the same sample, sequenced in a study of radiotherapy plus CTLA-4 blockade in lung cancer. Clones were sequenced by immunoSEQ multiplex PCR, and TCRdb holds only the in-frame ones, with some missing. This sample yields 45,000 or so clones, of which approximately 70% are seen a single time; about 3.8% belongs to the top ten. Material: peripheral blood, obtained from a patient treated with radiotherapy plus ipilimumab. These TCRs come from a human donor with non-small cell lung cancer who had a complete response to radiotherapy plus ipilimumab.

There are a few counts of this clone. The rearrangement joins TRBV2 to TRBJ1-6; no clear D gene. The CDR3 is 13 residues long. Trimming pared 10 bases from V and 10 bases from J, leaving 17 bases between. Germline assignment: CDR1 SNHLY and CDR2 FYNNEI. In DNA, the CDR3 is TGTGCCAACACTCGGGTTTTTAAGTCACCCCTCCACTTT. As protein: CANTRVFKSPLHF.

J is TRBJ2-5 and V is TRBV19; 10 bases line up with TRBD2. The DNA matches TRBJ2-7 better at its end, which makes the J call doubtful. CDR1 is LNHDA, CDR2 SQIVND, per germline (reference sequence). This CDR3 has 15 amino acids. CDR3 bases: TGTGCCAGTAGTATAGCAGGGACTAGCGTCTACGAGCAGTACTTC. As protein: CASSIAGTSVYEQYF.

V is TRBV30 and J is TRBJ2-5, with D tentatively TRBD2 (5 bases). The DNA end favors TRBJ2-7, so the J call may be wrong. Germline loops: CDR1 GTSNPN, CDR2 SVGIG (reference sequence). The CDR3 contains 11 residues. The CDR3 DNA reads TGTGCCTGGGGACTGTCCTACGAGCAGTACTTC. It specifies CAWGLSYEQYF.

J is TRBJ2-3 and V is TRBV5-4; TRBD2 matches at 11 bases. V lost 4 bases, J lost 3 bases, and 7 bases stayed unmatched. Germline CDR1 is SGHNT and CDR2 is YYREEE (reference sequence). CDR3 length equals 16 residues. CDR3: CASSPSASGRTDTQYF. In DNA, the CDR3 is TGTGCCAGCAGCCCTTCGGCTAGCGGGAGGACAGATACGCAGTATTTT.

This chain links TRBV7-8 with TRBJ2-7, with 13 positions matching TRBD2. CDR3 length: 16 amino acids. The V and J ends lost 3 bases and 3 bases, in that order; junction bases with no gene match: 5. CDR1 is SGHVS, CDR2 FQNEAQ, per germline. The CDR3 DNA reads TGTGCCAGCAGCTTTCCGACTAGCGGGGGGCACTACGAGCAGTACTTC. It translates to CASSFPTSGGHYEQYF.

The V call is TRBV28, the J call TRBJ2-7; TRBD1 matches at 9 bases. CDR1 is MDHEN and CDR2 is SYDVKM in the germline V gene. With 6 bases clipped from V and 0 bases from J, the junction kept 6 bases outside the gene matches. This CDR3 region has 15 residues. The CDR3 region is CASSRVGQGSYEQYF. CDR3 DNA: TGTGCCAGCAGCCGAGTGGGACAGGGCTCCTACGAGCAGTACTTC.

The genes are TRBV7-2 and TRBJ1-2; tentative D call: TRBD1 (5 bases). The CDR3 totals 14 residues. Trimming removed 5 bases at V and 8 bases at J, with 18 bases between. CDR1 is SGHTA, CDR2 FQGNSA, per germline. CDR3 sequence (DNA): TGTGCCAGCAGCGGTCGTGGGGGGGGAAGAGGCTACACCTTC. It translates to CASSGRGGGRGYTF.

The chain recombines TRBV30 with TRBJ1-4; 7 bases fit TRBD1. The CDR3 runs 15 residues. Per germline, CDR1 GTSNPN and CDR2 SVGIG (reference sequence). V lost 1 base to trimming and J lost 7 bases; unmatched junction nucleotides: 9. CDR3 in DNA: TGTGCCTGGAGTGGCCTCACAGGGGCCCTTGAAAAACTGTTTTTT. Its protein is CAWSGLTGALEKLFF. Drawing the rest from reference TRBV30 and TRBJ1-4, the complete variable domain is SQTIHQWPATLVQPVGSPLSLECTVEGTSNPNLYWYRQAAGRGLQLLFYSVGIGQISSEVPQNLSASRPQDRQFILSSKKLLLSDSGFYLCAWSGLTGALEKLFFGSGTQLSVL.

The rearrangement links TRBV5-6 to TRBJ1-1, with D possibly being TRBD1 (6 bases). Germline lookup yields CDR1 SGHDT and CDR2 YYEEEE. This CDR3 comprises 13 residues. V was clipped by 4 bases and J by 4 bases, with 11 bases between them. CDR3 coding DNA: TGTGCCAGCAGCCCGCAGGGGCGCACTGAAGCTTTCTTT. This sequence encodes CASSPQGRTEAFF.

V and J are TRBV15 and TRBJ2-1; TRBD1 agrees at 8 bases. V shed 1 base and J 6 bases; nucleotides not matched to a gene: 8. The CDR3 runs to 16 residues. Per germline, CDR1 LNHNV and CDR2 YYDKDF (reference sequence). In nucleotides, the CDR3 is TGTGCCACCAGCAGAGCGGTGGACAGGGTATCCAATGAGCAGTTCTTC. This codes for CATSRAVDRVSNEQFF.

The V call is TRBV7-3, the J call TRBJ2-2, with 12 positions matching TRBD2. The V gene's germline CDR1 is SGHTA and CDR2 FQGTGA. The CDR3 runs 16 residues. V was clipped by 5 bases and J by 4 bases; unmatched bases: 5. This CDR3 is CASSPTSGSLTGELFF. In nucleotides, the CDR3 is TGTGCCAGCAGCCCGACTAGCGGGAGTCTCACCGGGGAGCTGTTTTTT. The full variable domain, completed using reference TRBV7-3 and TRBJ2-2, is GAGVSQTPSNKVTEKGKYVELRCDPISGHTALYWYRQSLGQGPEFLIYFQGTGAADDSGLPNDRFFAVRPEGSVSTLKIQRTERGDSAVYLCASSPTSGSLTGELFFGEGSRLTVL.

The chain employs TRBV28 and TRBJ2-3, with a possible D match to TRBD2 (5 bases). The CDR3 consists of 12 residues. V was cut by 8 bases and J by 3 bases, with 9 bases left in between. Germline V gene sequence: CDR1 MDHEN, CDR2 SYDVKM. The CDR3 sequence is CASSGGTDTQYF. The DNA for the CDR3 is TGTGCCAGCTCCGGAGGTACAGATACGCAGTATTTT.

This clone was picked up one time. The gene calls are TRBV7-2 and TRBJ2-7, with D possibly matching TRBD1 (5 bases). Trimming took off 6 bases at V and 6 bases at J, with 9 bases between the two ends. The CDR3 runs 11 residues. Germline V gene data show CDR1 as SGHTA and CDR2 as FQGNSA. The CDR3 nucleotides are TGTGCCAGCAGGTCAGGGCGCGAGCAGTACTTC. This translates into CASRSGREQYF.

This clone was counted between two and nine times. The rearrangement links TRBV6-1 to TRBJ1-3; no clear D. The CDR3 loop spans 15 amino acids. Trimming removed 1 base at V and 0 bases at J, with 7 bases between. Germline loops: CDR1 MNHNS, CDR2 SASEGT. As DNA, the CDR3 is TGTGCCAGCAGTGAAGACAGATCCTCTGGAAACACCATATATTTT. This encodes CASSEDRSSGNTIYF.

The chain uses TRBV6-5 and TRBJ1-2; possibly TRBD1 for D (5 bases). Trimming left V 5 bases short and J 2 bases short, with 12 bases between. This CDR3 is built from 14 residues. In germline, CDR1 is MNHEY, CDR2 SVGAGI. The CDR3 spells CASSPQAGNYGYTF. CDR3 nucleotides: TGTGCCAGCAGTCCCCAGGCAGGGAACTATGGCTACACCTTC.

CDR3 residues: CASSPAGQPNYGYTF. The CDR3 DNA is TGTGCCAGCAGTCCGGCGGGACAGCCTAACTATGGCTACACCTTC. The chain links TRBV28 to TRBJ1-2; 7 nucleotides agree with TRBD1. CDR3 length: 15 residues. V trimming: 5 bases; J trimming: 0 bases; junction bases outside the gene matches: 6. The germline CDR1 and CDR2 sequences are MDHEN and SYDVKM.

This sequence joins TRBV4-2 and TRBJ2-1, with TRBD2 identical over 14 bases. The germline gives CDR1 LGHNA, CDR2 YNFKEQ. The CDR3 runs 18 residues. J was trimmed by 8 bases and V by 0 bases; bases with no gene match: 9. The CDR3, as DNA: TGTGCCAGCAGCCAAGATCTAGGGACTAGCGGGAGTTGGTATGAGCAGTTCTTC. Translating it yields CASSQDLGTSGSWYEQFF.

V usage is TRBV5-5 and J usage is TRBJ2-7; D is unclear. The CDR3 sequence is 11 residues long. V lost 5 bases to trimming and J lost 5 bases, with 8 bases between them. Per the germline V gene, CDR1 is SGHKS and CDR2 is YYEKEE (reference sequence). The CDR3 loop is CASSSPNEQYF. The CDR3 DNA reads TGTGCCAGCAGTTCCCCCAACGAGCAGTACTTC.

The chain uses TRBV7-9 and TRBJ1-3; 10 bases line up with TRBD1. Germline V CDR1 and CDR2: SEHNR, FQNEAQ (reference sequence). V lost 5 bases, J lost 7 bases, and 11 bases stayed unmatched. CDR3 length: 16 amino acids. The CDR3 protein is CASSLGQGGTRNTIYF. DNA for the CDR3: TGTGCCAGCAGCCTCGGACAGGGGGGGACCCGGAACACCATATATTTT.

J is TRBJ1-1 and V is TRBV5-1; no clear D gene. This CDR3 region has 15 residues. Trimming cost V 0 bases and J 1 base, with 10 bases left between them. Germline CDR1 is SGHRS and CDR2 is YFSETQ. CDR3 sequence reads: CASSLAETRNTEAFF. CDR3 DNA sequence: TGCGCCAGCAGCTTGGCCGAGACAAGGAACACTGAAGCTTTCTTT.

This clone occurred once. The chain carries TRBV30 and TRBJ2-2; 11 bases align to TRBD1. The CDR3 runs 16 residues. Germline V gene lookup returns CDR1 GTSNPN and CDR2 SVGIG (reference sequence). V gave up 0 bases and J gave up 3 bases; unmatched junction bases: 3. The CDR3 DNA is TGTGCCTGGAGTGTATGGGGACAGGGGGACACCGGGGAGCTGTTTTTT. Protein sequence: CAWSVWGQGDTGELFF.

The rearrangement joins TRBV18 to TRBJ2-7; D is undetermined. V lost 8 bases and J lost 3, with 8 bases in between. CDR3 size: 11 residues. Germline assignment: CDR1 KGHSH and CDR2 LQKENI. The CDR3 sequence is CASRGFYEQYF. DNA for the CDR3: TGTGCCAGCCGCGGCTTCTACGAGCAGTACTTC.

The chain uses TRBV5-4 and TRBJ2-3; possible D gene TRBD1, 7 bases. Trimming took 0 bases from V and 7 from J, leaving 18 bases between them. The length of the CDR3 is 16 residues. The germline CDR1 and CDR2 sequences are SGHNT and YYREEE (reference sequence). CDR3 in DNA: TGTGCCAGCAGCTTGGATGGTTGGAGGGGGCAAAATACGCAGTATTTT. Translation gives CASSLDGWRGQNTQYF.

This clone appeared once. The chain combines TRBV5-1 with TRBJ2-5, with TRBD1 identical over 9 bases. Per germline, CDR1 SGHRS and CDR2 YFSETQ. This CDR3 comprises 16 residues. Germline trimming cut 3 bases from V and 5 bases from J; bases unmatched to any gene: 11. The CDR3 reads CASSSRGRGTGETQYF. In DNA form, the CDR3 reads TGCGCCAGCAGCTCCCGGGGTAGGGGGACAGGGGAGACCCAGTACTTC.

The chain combines TRBV2 with TRBJ1-5; D not certain. V lost 10 bases and J 10 bases, leaving 23 bases between the germline ends. There are 14 residues in the CDR3. The V gene's germline CDR1 is SNHLY and CDR2 FYNNEI. DNA of the CDR3: TGTGCCACCTCAGTGGGAGCAGGCTTAGGTCCCCAGCATTTT. It is translated as CATSVGAGLGPQHF.

The chain uses TRBV29-1 and TRBJ2-5; D call uncertain. Per the germline V gene, CDR1 is SQVTM and CDR2 is ANQGSEA. V was trimmed by 8 bases and J by 5 bases, leaving 18 bases between them. This CDR3 is 13 amino acids long. The CDR3 loop reads CSLIASPGETQYF. In nucleotides, the CDR3 is TGCAGCCTCATTGCAAGCCCCGGGGAGACCCAGTACTTC.

The chain joins TRBV19 to TRBJ2-2; tentatively, D is TRBD1 (6 bases). There are 16 residues in the CDR3. Looked up from germline, CDR1 is LNHDA and CDR2 is SQIVND (reference sequence). V lost 8 bases, J lost 3 bases, and 19 bases lay in between. CDR3 nucleotides: TGTGCCAGTGGATCACAGGGTTTAAGGGACACCGGGGAGCTGTTTTTT. Protein sequence: CASGSQGLRDTGELFF. Looking up the rest from reference TRBV19 and TRBJ2-2 gives the full variable domain: DGGITQSPKYLFRKEGQNVTLSCEQNLNHDAMYWYRQDPGQGLRLIYYSQIVNDFQKGDIAEGYSVSREKKESFPLTVTSAQKNPTAFYLCASGSQGLRDTGELFFGEGSRLTVL.

The J gene is TRBJ2-1, the V gene TRBV5-4; 10 bases align to TRBD2. From germline, CDR1 is SGHNT and CDR2 YYREEE (reference sequence). J gave up 6 bases and V 0 bases, and 3 bases lay outside the gene matches. The CDR3 contains 15 residues. CDR3 sequence (DNA): TGTGCCAGCAGCTTGGAGCTAGCGGGAGCCAATGAGCAGTTCTTC. It translates to CASSLELAGANEQFF.